The rows below give T cell receptor beta chains drawn from one sample of a study of vaccination and CD4 T cells after COVID-19. For these receptors, no antigen is known. TCRdb called the PCR reads again in MiXCR, with one record for every CDR3 protein. The sample has approximately 15,000 distinct CDR3 sequences; more than 65% are singletons. The sample consisted of CD4+ T cells from blood, cultured in vitro, taken after SARS-CoV-2 vaccination. These receptors all come from a human donor who received a COVID-19 vaccine. Each CDR3 is given with its conserved first and last residue. Fields, in order: V gene, D gene, clone size, J gene, CDR3 DNA, CDR3 protein. A D gene is named only where the DNA matches it firmly. Where a row states a size, it is once, few, many or the class of an expanded clone; other rows omit it.

TRBV19,TRBD1,NA,TRBJ1-5,TGTGCCAGTAGCCAGGGGGCTCAGCCCCAGCATTTT,CASSQGAQPQHF
TRBV7-2,TRBD2,NA,TRBJ2-1,TGTGCCAGCAGCTTACAGTCCGCACTAGCGGGGGGTGATAGGCAGTTCTTC,CASSLQSALAGGDRQFF
TRBV15,NA,NA,TRBJ1-5,TGTGCCACCAGCAGAGATAAGACAGGCCATCAGCCCCAGCATTTT,CATSRDKTGHQPQHF
TRBV6-1,TRBD1,NA,TRBJ1-1,TGTGCCAGCGGCCAGGGGGGGCTCATGAACACTGAAGCTTTCTTT,CASGQGGLMNTEAFF
TRBV5-1,TRBD1,NA,TRBJ1-1,TGCGCCAGCAGCCCACCGGGACAGTGGAACACTGAAGCTTTCTTT,CASSPPGQWNTEAFF
TRBV12-3/TRBV12-4,TRBD1,NA,TRBJ1-5,TGTGCCAGCAGAGTACGAGGGACAGCTCGCAATCAGCCCCAGCATTTT,CASRVRGTARNQPQHF
TRBV2,NA,NA,TRBJ1-3,TGTGCCAGCAGTGAGGGGTTATCTGGAAACACCATATATTTT,CASSEGLSGNTIYF
TRBV27,NA,NA,TRBJ1-2,TGTGCCAGCAAGAACAGGCGACGAGATGGCTACACCTTC,CASKNRRRDGYTF
TRBV19,TRBD1,few,TRBJ1-1,TGTGCCAGTAGTAACGACAGGGAGAGGTCTGAAGCTTTCTTT,CASSNDRERSEAFF
TRBV24-1,TRBD2,once,TRBJ2-1,TGTGCCACCAGTGATTTCGGTAGCGGGGGGGCCGTAGGGACAGATGAGCAGTTCTTC,CATSDFGSGGAVGTDEQFF
TRBV12-5,NA,NA,TRBJ1-1,TGTGCTAGTCGCCTGGAAGGCCAGAACACTGAAGCTTTCTTT,CASRLEGQNTEAFF
TRBV2,NA,few,TRBJ2-1,TGTGCCAGCAGGCAGGGCGGTGTCTACAATGAGCAGTTCTTC,CASRQGGVYNEQFF
TRBV6-5,NA,NA,TRBJ1-5,TGTGCCAGCAGTTTCGGACGGTTTAGCAATCAGCCCCAGCATTTT,CASSFGRFSNQPQHF
TRBV12-5,NA,once,TRBJ2-3,TGTGCTAGTGGTAGAGACTCAGATACGCAGTATTTT,CASGRDSDTQYF
TRBV20-1,NA,few,TRBJ2-1,TGCAGTGCTAGGACCTCGCAGGGGAGGTTCTACAATGAGCAGTTCTTC,CSARTSQGRFYNEQFF
TRBV12-3/TRBV12-4,NA,NA,TRBJ2-7,TGTGCCAGCAGTTCAGGGGGGACCTACGAGCAGTACTTC,CASSSGGTYEQYF
TRBV19,TRBD1,NA,TRBJ1-5,TGTGCCAGTAGTCCCGGGGGAGGGGGCGGCAATCAGCCCCAGCATTTT,CASSPGGGGGNQPQHF
TRBV12-3/TRBV12-4,TRBD1,NA,TRBJ1-5,TGTGCCAGCAGTGAAGGAAGAGCCAGGGGGCGCGGTCAGCCCCAGCATTTT,CASSEGRARGRGQPQHF
TRBV29-1,TRBD1,medium-sized,TRBJ1-2,TGCAGCGTTAACCGGGACAGGGGGGACTATGGCTACACCTTC,CSVNRDRGDYGYTF
TRBV12-3/TRBV12-4,NA,NA,TRBJ2-5,TGTGCCAGCAGTTTAGGGGTAGGCAGCTTACAAGAGACCCAGTACTTC,CASSLGVGSLQETQYF
TRBV6-1,NA,NA,TRBJ1-5,TGTGCCAGCAGCCCGAGTCGGGGTAGCAATCAGCCCCAGCATTTT,CASSPSRGSNQPQHF
TRBV19,TRBD1,large,TRBJ1-2,TGTGCCAGTAGTGCAACAGGGGGCCGAGGCTATGGCTACACCTTC,CASSATGGRGYGYTF
TRBV7-9,TRBD1,NA,TRBJ1-2,TGTGCCAGCAGCTTATTTCAGGGAGGGGGCTCGATCTACACCTTC,CASSLFQGGGSIYTF
TRBV19,TRBD1,NA,TRBJ1-2,TGTGCCAGTAGTATTCCGGGACAGGGTGTCTATGGCTACACCTTC,CASSIPGQGVYGYTF
TRBV20-1,TRBD1,NA,TRBJ1-4,TGCAGTGCTAGAGGACAGGGGGCAGGTGAAAAACTGTTTTTT,CSARGQGAGEKLFF
TRBV6-1,TRBD2,NA,TRBJ2-7,TGTGCCAGCAGCCAAGCGGGGGGATCCTACGAGCAGTACTTC,CASSQAGGSYEQYF
TRBV24-1,NA,NA,TRBJ1-2,TGTGCCACCAGTGAAGCGGGCAACCTCTATGGCTACACCTTC,CATSEAGNLYGYTF
TRBV2,TRBD1,NA,TRBJ2-2,TGTGCCAGCAGGTTCGGGACAGAGAACACCGGGGAGCTGTTTTTT,CASRFGTENTGELFF
TRBV7-6,NA,NA,TRBJ1-1,TGTGCCAGCAGCTTAGTTCAGGGTTCCACTGAAGCTTTCTTT,CASSLVQGSTEAFF
TRBV7-9,NA,NA,TRBJ1-5,TGTGCCAGCAGCCCCGGCCGGGTAGGGGGTGGCAATCAGCCCCAGCATTTT,CASSPGRVGGGNQPQHF
TRBV7-6,NA,NA,TRBJ2-1,TGTGCCAGCAGCTTAGCCGCCGACCGTCTCAATGAGCAGTTCTTC,CASSLAADRLNEQFF
TRBV5-6,TRBD1,NA,TRBJ1-5,TGTGCCAGCAGCCTGGGACAGGGAGGGCCCCAGCATTTT,CASSLGQGGPQHF
TRBV6-1,TRBD1,NA,TRBJ2-7,TGTGCCAGCAGTGAAGCCCACCTGACAGGGGAGGCCTACGAGCAGTACTTC,CASSEAHLTGEAYEQYF
TRBV6-1,NA,NA,TRBJ2-3,TGTGCCAGCAGTGAGAGGAAGAGAACCTTAGGGGATACGCAGTATTTT,CASSERKRTLGDTQYF
TRBV30,NA,NA,TRBJ1-6,TGTGCCTGGGCCTCGGGTTCCGGACAAAATTCACCCCTCCACTTT,CAWASGSGQNSPLHF
TRBV7-8,NA,NA,TRBJ1-1,TGTGCCAGCAGCTTGGAGGGGCGCATGAGCACTGAAGCTTTCTTT,CASSLEGRMSTEAFF
TRBV2,TRBD1,NA,TRBJ1-2,TGTGCCAGCAGTCAAGACCCCGGGACAGTCTATGGCTACACCTTC,CASSQDPGTVYGYTF